This TCR beta chain was retrieved from a study of response to subunit inactivated influenza vaccine. TCRdb analysed the RT-PCR reads with MiXCR anew, one entry per CDR3 protein. The table lists roughly 550,000 distinct CDR3 sequences, approximately 22% of them singletons. The V segment lost 5 bases and the J segment 0 bases; nucleotides outside the gene matches: 7. The CDR3 length is 15 residues. Germline values: CDR1 GTSNPN, CDR2 SVGIG (reference sequence). This sample also appeared in a second study, on T cells expressing NK-cell markers. Per that study: 5'RACE template switching built TCR beta cDNA with unique molecular identifiers.

The sequence derives from a man in his fifties or sixties who received an inactivated influenza vaccine. J is TRBJ1-2 and V is TRBV30; 9 bases map to TRBD1. This specimen consisted of CD4+ T cells sorted from PBMCs, obtained roughly 12 days after vaccination. The chain's CDR3 is CAWVRDRASNYGYTF. CDR3 sequence (DNA): TGTGCCTGGGTCCGGGACAGGGCCTCTAACTATGGCTACACCTTC. Full variable domain (outside the CDR3, taken from reference TRBV30 and TRBJ1-2): SQTIHQWPATLVQPVGSPLSLECTVEGTSNPNLYWYRQAAGRGLQLLFYSVGIGQISSEVPQNLSASRPQDRQFILSSKKLLLSDSGFYLCAWVRDRASNYGYTFGSGTRLTVV.